The 20 T cell receptor beta chains in this list originate from one sample, sequenced in a study of blood T cell repertoires in COVID-19. Sequenced by immunoSEQ multiplex PCR; TCRdb stores in-frame clones only, minus some. Of 180,000 or so clones in the sample, roughly four fifths were seen once. The specimen was PBMCs or T cells enriched from blood (not recorded which). Source of these receptors: a man aged 40-55 years who had recovered from COVID-19.

The V and J genes are TRBV30 and TRBJ1-3; no reliable D call. Per germline, CDR1 GTSNPN and CDR2 SVGIG (reference sequence). The CDR3 totals 15 residues. V was shortened by 1 base and J by 0 bases, with 10 bases between the two germline ends. Here the CDR3 reads CAWSARRISGNTIYF. As DNA, the CDR3 is TGTGCCTGGAGTGCTAGACGTATCTCTGGAAACACCATATATTTT.

The J gene is TRBJ2-1, the V gene TRBV11-2; 8 bases are a match to TRBD1. CDR3 length: 17 amino acids. J lost 7 bases, V lost 1 base, and 12 bases had no gene match. The germline CDR1 and CDR2 sequences are SGHAT and FQNNGV. The CDR3: CASSLVGPGTGRNEQFF. The CDR3 bases are TGTGCCAGCAGCTTAGTCGGGCCCGGGACAGGTAGGAATGAGCAGTTCTTC.

The genes are TRBV29-1 and TRBJ1-2; 9 nucleotides line up with TRBD1. The trim removed 5 bases at V and 3 bases at J, leaving 4 bases unmatched. Germline V lookup: CDR1 SQVTM, CDR2 ANQGSEA. The CDR3 contains 13 residues. The CDR3 region has the DNA TGCAGCGTTTCGACAGGGGGGGACTATGGCTACACCTTC. It yields the protein CSVSTGGDYGYTF.

J is TRBJ1-2 and V is TRBV5-1; perhaps TRBD1 as D (5 bases). Trimming shortened V by 0 bases and J by 5 bases, and 8 bases separated the two germline ends. The CDR3 runs to 13 residues. CDR1 and CDR2 from the germline V gene are SGHRS and YFSETQ. This CDR3 is CASSLGSGYGYTF. The CDR3 DNA reads as TGCGCCAGCAGCTTGGGGTCAGGGTATGGCTACACCTTC. Full variable domain (missing parts from reference TRBV5-1 and TRBJ1-2): KAGVTQTPRYLIKTRGQQVTLSCSPISGHRSVSWYQQTPGQGLQFLFEYFSETQRNKGNFPGRFSGRQFSNSRSEMNVSTLELGDSALYLCASSLGSGYGYTFGSGTRLTVV.

This rearrangement joins TRBV24-1 to TRBJ1-5; 9 bases agree with TRBD1. CDR3 size: 15 residues. Germline V gives CDR1 KGHDR, CDR2 SFDVKD. Unmatched junction bases numbered 7, after V lost 4 bases and J lost 7 bases. This chain's CDR3 is CATSDPGQGQQPQHF. CDR3 sequence (DNA): TGTGCCACCAGTGACCCGGGACAGGGTCAGCAGCCCCAGCATTTT.

CDR3 nucleotide sequence: TGTGCCAGCAGCTCTACAGGGGGCTATGGCTACACCTTC. This sequence encodes CASSSTGGYGYTF. This chain joins TRBV7-9 and TRBJ1-2; 8 bases map to TRBD1. Germline V gene sequence: CDR1 SEHNR, CDR2 FQNEAQ (reference sequence). Germline trimming cut 4 bases from V and 4 bases from J; bases unmatched to any gene: 2. The CDR3 totals 13 residues.

This chain joins TRBV19 and TRBJ1-2; 8 nucleotides line up with TRBD1. V gave up 6 bases and J gave up 8 bases; unmatched junction bases: 8. This CDR3 is 13 amino acids long. Germline V gene data show CDR1 as LNHDA and CDR2 as SQIVND (reference sequence). The CDR3 here is CASRADRGYGYTF. The CDR3 DNA sequence: TGTGCCAGTAGGGCCGACAGGGGATACGGCTACACCTTC.

This chain joins TRBV4-2 and TRBJ2-3, with 10 bases aligning to TRBD2. The junction had 9 bases not matched to a gene; V was cut back by 0 bases and J by 3 bases. The CDR3 covers 18 residues. Per germline, CDR1 LGHNA and CDR2 YNFKEQ. CDR3 amino acids: CASSQDRGAGGPTDTQYF. CDR3 DNA sequence: TGTGCCAGCAGCCAAGATCGGGGAGCGGGGGGGCCAACAGATACGCAGTATTTT.

This clone occurred a few times. This chain connects TRBV15 to TRBJ1-2, with a possible D match to TRBD1 (5 bases). This CDR3 has 13 amino acids. Germline V gene data show CDR1 as LNHNV and CDR2 as YYDKDF (reference sequence). The ends were cut back, 0 bases at V and 6 bases at J, with 8 bases in the middle. DNA for the CDR3: TGTGCCACCAGCAGAGATTGGGGGGATGGCTACACCTTC. Its translation: CATSRDWGDGYTF.

The V gene is TRBV28, the J gene TRBJ1-1; TRBD1 aligns across 8 bases. The length of the CDR3 is 12 residues. Germline V CDR1 and CDR2: MDHEN, SYDVKM. The trim removed 5 bases at V and 8 bases at J, leaving 4 bases unmatched. The CDR3 reads CASSGRTGEAFF. As DNA, the CDR3 is TGTGCCAGCAGTGGTAGGACAGGGGAAGCTTTCTTT.

The table lists this clone with a count of one. The chain carries TRBV4-1 and TRBJ1-2; a possible D gene is TRBD1 (5 bases). This CDR3 contains 16 residues. Germline CDR1 MGHRA, CDR2 YSYEKL. The germline V and J ends were trimmed by 2 bases and 0 bases, with 13 bases remaining between them. The CDR3 DNA reads TGCGCCAGCAGCCAAAACTCGCGACAGACTAACTATGGCTACACCTTC. Translation: CASSQNSRQTNYGYTF.

The chain uses TRBV5-1 and TRBJ1-6, with D possibly TRBD1 on 6 matching bases. This CDR3 has 18 amino acids. Between the trimmed V and J ends, which lost 0 bases and 0 bases, there was a span of 13 bases. CDR1 SGHRS and CDR2 YFSETQ come from the germline V gene. CDR3 amino acids: CASSLEQGLSSYNSPLHF. CDR3 DNA sequence: TGCGCCAGCAGCTTGGAACAGGGCTTGAGCTCCTATAATTCACCCCTCCACTTT.

CDR3 in amino acids: CASSYSPQLSGTEAFF. DNA for the CDR3: TGTGCCAGCAGTTACTCGCCTCAGCTCTCGGGCACTGAAGCTTTCTTT. The gene calls are TRBV6-5 and TRBJ1-1; D remains unclear. The CDR3 loop spans 16 amino acids. The germline V and J ends were trimmed by 0 bases and 4 bases, with 15 bases remaining between them. CDR1 and CDR2 from the germline V gene are MNHEY and SVGAGI.

The genes are TRBV5-1 and TRBJ2-2; 7 nucleotides agree with TRBD1. The CDR3 consists of 15 residues. Germline CDR1 SGHRS, CDR2 YFSETQ. Trimming took 3 bases from V and 6 from J; bases not matched to a gene: 8. CDR3 region: CASSSDRVASGELFF. CDR3 DNA sequence: TGCGCCAGCAGCTCAGACAGGGTTGCATCCGGGGAGCTGTTTTTT.

The chain combines TRBV7-6 with TRBJ1-5; no clear D gene. There are 16 residues in the CDR3. V was pared by 1 base and J by 2 bases, with 12 bases between. CDR1 and CDR2 (germline): SGHVS, FNYEAQ. The CDR3 reads CASSLVTGVGNQPQHF. As DNA, the CDR3 is TGTGCCAGCAGCTTAGTCACCGGGGTCGGCAATCAGCCCCAGCATTTT.

Remarks on this clone: The same CDR3 is also encoded by other DNA sequences in this sample. This chain links TRBV18 with TRBJ1-1, with D perhaps matching TRBD1 (5 bases). The CDR3 runs 13 residues. Germline V CDR1 and CDR2: KGHSH, LQKENI. Deletions cut 6 bases from V and 1 base from J, with 9 bases between. CDR3 sequence: CASSPQGNTEAFF. In DNA, the CDR3 is TGTGCCAGCTCGCCGCAGGGGAACACTGAAGCTTTCTTT. The full variable domain, in which reference TRBV18 and TRBJ1-1 provide the parts outside the CDR3, is NAGVMQNPRHLVRRRGQEARLRCSPMKGHSHVYWYRQLPEEGLKFMVYLQKENIIDESGMPKERFSAEFPKEGPSILRIQQVVRGDSAAYFCASSPQGNTEAFFGQGTRLTVV.

J is TRBJ1-2 and V is TRBV29-1; 7 bases fit TRBD1. The germline V gene has CDR1 SQVTM and CDR2 ANQGSEA. The CDR3 has 14 residues. With V trimmed by 2 bases and J by 4 bases, 7 bases remained unmatched. The CDR3 DNA reads as TGCAGCGTTGAAACCGCACAGGGGTTCTATGGCTACACCTTC. It translates to CSVETAQGFYGYTF.

The chain joins TRBV9 to TRBJ2-7; TRBD2 might be the D (5 bases). Germline V CDR1 and CDR2: SGDLS, YYNGEE. Between the trimmed V and J ends, which lost 4 bases and 2 bases, there was a span of 13 bases. The CDR3 sequence is 14 residues long. CDR3: CASSLTPGTYEQYF. The CDR3 DNA follows: TGTGCCAGCAGCCTCACACCGGGGACCTACGAGCAGTACTTC.

As to this clone: One end of the junction does not line up with germline, which may come from a read error. The rearrangement links TRBV5-6 to TRBJ2-5, with D possibly TRBD1 on 5 matching bases. Germline values: CDR1 SGHDT, CDR2 YYEEEE. The CDR3 extends over 15 amino acids. The CDR3: CASSLLGTGQEAQYF. CDR3 sequence (DNA): TGTGCCAGCAGCCTCCTCGGTACAGGTCAAGAGGCCCAGTACTTC.

The CDR3 DNA reads as TGTGCCAGCAGTTTTTTGGACAGGGGATATGGCTACACCTTC. This codes for CASSFLDRGYGYTF. The chain recombines TRBV28 with TRBJ1-2; 9 bases map to TRBD1. Looked up from germline, CDR1 is MDHEN and CDR2 is SYDVKM. V dropped 3 bases and J dropped 5; count of bases not matched to a gene: 4. The CDR3 extends over 14 amino acids.